Listed below are T cell receptor beta chains from one sample, sequenced in a study of OX40 agonist ivuxolimab in advanced cancers. Profiling relied on immunoSEQ multiplex PCR, and the TCRdb table lists in-frame clones only, not all of them. The table records approximately 76,000 clones, 75% to 85% of them present only once. The sample in question was CD4+ or CD8+ T cells sorted from blood, obtained in a trial of the OX40 agonist ivuxolimab. All receptors derive from an adult with an advanced solid tumor such as melanoma, head and neck, liver or kidney cancer. The CDR3 runs from the conserved cysteine through the conserved F or W. The D gene is left open where the match is weak. The size field is filled for only some rows; it gives once, few, many or a size class.

CASSIHGTGDGGYTF | TGTGCCAGTAGTATACACGGGACAGGGGATGGTGGCTACACCTTC | NA | TRBJ1-2 | TRBD1 | TRBV19 | 15
CAISESRTTTDTQYF | TGTGCCATCAGTGAGTCCAGGACTACCACAGATACGCAGTATTTT | NA | TRBJ2-3 | NA | TRBV10-3 | 15
CASSLEGYGAEQYF | TGTGCCAGCAGCTTAGAAGGGTACGGTGCGGAGCAGTACTTC | few | TRBJ2-7 | NA | TRBV7-6 | 14
CASSRDGNTEAFF | TGTGCCAGCAGCCGTGACGGGAACACTGAAGCTTTCTTT | NA | TRBJ1-1 | NA | TRBV7-3 | 13
CASRQGAGNTIYF | TGTGCCAGCAGACAGGGGGCCGGAAACACCATATATTTT | NA | TRBJ1-3 | TRBD1 | TRBV2 | 13
CASSSPSAGMNTEAFF | TGTGCCAGCAGTTCCCCCTCGGCGGGCATGAACACTGAAGCTTTCTTT | NA | TRBJ1-1 | NA | TRBV27 | 16
CASSENSGGQSGKFF | TGTGCCAGCAGTGAAAATAGCGGGGGACAAAGTGGGAAGTTCTTC | NA | TRBJ2-1 | TRBD2 | TRBV2 | 15
CASSFGRANEKLFF | TGTGCCAGCTCCTTTGGTAGGGCTAATGAAAAACTGTTTTTT | NA | TRBJ1-4 | NA | TRBV19 | 14
CAISESPPREAFF | TGTGCCATCAGTGAGTCCCCGCCGAGGGAAGCTTTCTTT | NA | TRBJ1-1 | NA | TRBV10-3 | 13
CASSPDRIQETQYF | TGTGCCAGCAGCCCGGACAGAATACAAGAGACCCAGTACTTC | NA | TRBJ2-5 | NA | TRBV16 | 14
CSVDNGGADTQYF | TGCAGCGTTGATAACGGGGGCGCAGATACGCAGTATTTT | NA | TRBJ2-3 | NA | TRBV29-1 | 13
CASSPREGTGYGYTF | TGTGCCAGCAGCCCCCGGGAGGGGACGGGCTATGGCTACACCTTC | NA | TRBJ1-2 | NA | TRBV5-8 | 15
CAISLTGVQETQYF | TGTGCCATCAGTTTGACAGGAGTACAAGAGACCCAGTACTTC | NA | TRBJ2-5 | NA | TRBV10-3 | 14
CASSPLGDSYEQYF | TGTGCCAGCAGCCCACTTGGGGACTCCTACGAGCAGTACTTC | NA | TRBJ2-7 | NA | TRBV9 | 14
CASSPTGGKTEAFF | TGTGCCAGCAGCCCGACAGGGGGCAAGACTGAAGCTTTCTTT | NA | TRBJ1-1 | TRBD1 | TRBV7-2 | 14
CASSYARDRAGNEQFF | TGTGCCAGCAGCTACGCCAGGGACAGGGCGGGAAATGAGCAGTTCTTC | NA | TRBJ2-1 | TRBD1 | TRBV7-2 | 16
CASSAGTAGNTEAFF | TGTGCCAGCAGTGCCGGGACTGCCGGGAACACTGAAGCTTTCTTT | NA | TRBJ1-1 | NA | TRBV6-1 | 15
CASTLSGTNTGELFF | TGCGCCAGCACCCTCTCTGGGACCAACACCGGGGAGCTGTTTTTT | few | TRBJ2-2 | NA | TRBV5-1 | 15
CASSLSGGLAGGTDTQYF | TGTGCCAGCAGCTTAAGTGGGGGACTAGCGGGGGGCACAGATACGCAGTATTTT | NA | TRBJ2-3 | TRBD2 | TRBV7-3 | 18